These 30 T cell receptor beta chains originate from one sample sequenced in a study of T cells after yellow fever vaccination. TCRdb reprocessed the 5' RACE reads with MiXCR, giving one entry per CDR3 protein. The repertoire holds hundreds of thousands of distinct CDR3 sequences, under 14% seen once, with more than 15% in the top ten. Sequencing used PBMCs, obtained on the day of the first yellow fever vaccination. All receptors derive from a young man who received the YFV17D yellow fever vaccine.

This clonotype has a handful of counts. The rearrangement joins TRBV23-1 to TRBJ2-1; the D is unclear. TRBV23-1 is an open reading frame whose function is uncertain. The V end lost 2 bases, the J end lost 4 bases, and 12 bases lay between the germline ends. The CDR3 consists of 15 residues. CDR3 sequence reads: CASSQVRPNYNEQFF. The DNA for the CDR3 is TGCGCCAGCAGTCAAGTCAGGCCAAATTACAATGAGCAGTTCTTC.

There are many counts of this clonotype. The chain links TRBV5-1 to TRBJ2-1; D is ambiguous. Germline loops: CDR1 SGHRS, CDR2 YFSETQ. The ends were cut back, 7 bases at V and 8 bases at J, with 10 bases in the middle. This CDR3 region has 11 residues. CDR3: CASGPPHEQFF. For the CDR3, the DNA is TGCGCCAGCGGACCCCCCCATGAGCAGTTCTTC.

This clonotype appeared a few times. This chain links TRBV20-1 with TRBJ2-7; 9 positions agree with TRBD2. This CDR3 comprises 13 residues. Trimming at V came to 6 bases and at J to 6 bases, leaving 9 bases not matched to a gene. Germline CDR1 reads DFQATT; CDR2 reads SNEGSKA (reference sequence). The CDR3 bases are TGCAGTGCGGGGGGACTAGCAAGAGTCGAGCAGTACGTC. It translates to CSAGGLARVEQYV.

Ten or more counts support this clonotype. The chain has TRBV10-2 and TRBJ2-7, with D possibly matching TRBD1 (5 bases). CDR1 WSHSY and CDR2 SAAADI come from the germline V gene. V was trimmed by 6 bases and J by 1 base, leaving 7 bases between them. The CDR3 runs to 12 residues. The CDR3, as DNA: TGCGCCAGCAGACAGGATTCCTACGAGCAGTACTTC. Translation: CASRQDSYEQYF.

V is TRBV9 and J is TRBJ2-1, with 7 bases that match TRBD2. The V gene end was trimmed by 0 bases and the J gene end by 9 bases; junction bases not matched to a gene: 12. The CDR3 runs 16 residues. Per germline, CDR1 SGDLS and CDR2 YYNGEE. CDR3 amino acids: CASSVGSGVVGGEQFF. In DNA, the CDR3 is TGTGCCAGCAGCGTAGGGAGCGGGGTTGTTGGGGGTGAGCAGTTCTTC.

V is TRBV5-5 and J is TRBJ2-3; no reliable D call. CDR1 SGHKS and CDR2 YYEKEE come from the germline V gene (reference sequence). This CDR3 region has 15 residues. V shed 1 base and J shed 2 bases, with 11 bases lying between them. Here the CDR3 reads CASSLQMDHTDTQYF. The DNA of the CDR3 is TGTGCCAGCAGCTTGCAAATGGACCACACAGATACGCAGTATTTT. The full variable domain, in which reference TRBV5-5 and TRBJ2-3 provide the parts outside the CDR3, is DAGVTQSPTHLIKTRGQQVTLRCSPISGHKSVSWYQQVLGQGPQFIFQYYEKEERGRGNFPDRFSARQFPNYSSELNVNALLLGDSALYLCASSLQMDHTDTQYFGPGTRLTVL.

This clonotype has a count of ten or more. This sequence joins TRBV15 and TRBJ2-3; D is uncertain. V was pared by 1 base and J by 6 bases, with 11 bases between. In germline, CDR1 is LNHNV, CDR2 YYDKDF (reference sequence). This CDR3 region has 14 residues. Here the CDR3 DNA reads TGTGCCACCAGCAGAGGGAACGGGCTGGATACGCAGTATTTT. Translated: CATSRGNGLDTQYF.

The chain is built from TRBV7-2 and TRBJ1-2; D remains ambiguous. CDR1 is SGHTA and CDR2 is FQGNSA in the germline V gene. The CDR3 has 14 residues. The V and J ends lost 0 bases and 3 bases respectively, with 8 bases between them. DNA of the CDR3: TGTGCCAGCAGCTTAGCTAACACCGACTATGGCTACACCTTC. It translates to CASSLANTDYGYTF. The full variable domain, with the rest looked up from reference TRBV7-2 and TRBJ1-2, is GAGVSQSPSNKVTEKGKDVELRCDPISGHTALYWYRQSLGQGLEFLIYFQGNSAPDKSGLPSDRFSAERTGGSVSTLTIQRTQQEDSAVYLCASSLANTDYGYTFGSGTRLTVV.

Only a few counts were recorded for this clonotype. This chain links TRBV5-5 with TRBJ1-5, with D unresolved. V was pared by 0 bases and J by 6 bases, with 7 bases between. CDR1 is SGHKS and CDR2 is YYEKEE in the germline V gene (reference sequence). CDR3 size: 13 residues. The CDR3 DNA follows: TGTGCCAGCAGCTTGGGGTGGGGTCAGCCCCAGCATTTT. It specifies CASSLGWGQPQHF.

This clonotype has only a few counts. This rearrangement joins TRBV20-1 to TRBJ2-3; a weak D match, TRBD2 (6 bases). Trimming pared 6 bases from V and 3 bases from J, leaving 16 bases between. The CDR3 runs to 14 residues. Per the germline V gene, CDR1 is DFQATT and CDR2 is SNEGSKA (reference sequence). In nucleotides, the CDR3 is TGCAGTGCCTCTACCCCTGGGGGGACAGATACGCAGTATTTT. Translated: CSASTPGGTDTQYF.

The rearrangement uses TRBV20-1 and TRBJ2-1; D possibly matches TRBD1 or TRBD2 (5 bases each). Deletions cut 5 bases from V and 16 bases from J, with 18 bases between. The CDR3 contains 11 residues. The germline V gene encodes CDR1 DFQATT and CDR2 SNEGSKA (reference sequence). The CDR3 nucleotides are TGCAGTGCTTCGAGGGACCACGGACCTTTCTTC. It specifies CSASRDHGPFF.

This clonotype appeared a few times. The chain joins TRBV28 to TRBJ2-2; unclear D gene. V lost 3 bases to trimming and J lost 5 bases, with 13 bases between them. The length of the CDR3 is 15 residues. Looked up from germline, CDR1 is MDHEN and CDR2 is SYDVKM. The CDR3 loop is CASSLTSGRTGELFF. The CDR3, as DNA: TGTGCCAGCAGTTTGACGAGTGGAAGGACCGGGGAGCTGTTTTTT.

J is TRBJ2-7 and V is TRBV6-2 or TRBV6-3, with 9 bases identical to TRBD1. The V gene's germline CDR1 is MNHEY and CDR2 SVGEGT. The J segment lost 0 bases and the V segment lost 10 bases, leaving 4 bases of the junction unmatched. This CDR3 comprises 13 residues. The CDR3 bases are TGTGCCACCACAGGGGGCGTCTCCTACGAGCAGTACGTC. Translation: CATTGGVSYEQYV.

The chain employs TRBV20-1 and TRBJ1-4; TRBD1 might be the D (5 bases). This CDR3 is 15 amino acids long. The V end lost 0 bases, the J end lost 7 bases, and 15 bases lay between the germline ends. CDR1 and CDR2 from the germline V gene are DFQATT and SNEGSKA (reference sequence). In DNA form, the CDR3 reads TGCAGTGCTAGAGATCGGAGGGGAGAAGGTGAAAAACTGTTTTTT. This encodes CSARDRRGEGEKLFF.

This sequence joins TRBV10-1 and TRBJ2-3; D is unresolved. CDR1 is WNHNN, CDR2 SYGVQD, per germline (reference sequence). The CDR3 covers 14 residues. Trimming cost V 6 bases and J 4 bases, with 14 bases left between them. CDR3 bases: TGCGCCAGCAGCCCGGGTGGTGTGTCAGATACGCAGTATTTT. It codes for CASSPGGVSDTQYF.

The chain links TRBV20-1 to TRBJ2-3; D is perhaps TRBD1 (6 bases). Germline CDR1 is DFQATT and CDR2 is SNEGSKA (reference sequence). This CDR3 comprises 14 residues. V was trimmed by 4 bases and J by 0 bases, leaving 11 bases between them. CDR3 in amino acids: CSATTGVSTDTQYF. The DNA for the CDR3 is TGCAGTGCTACGACAGGCGTGAGCACAGATACGCAGTATTTT.

This clonotype was seen more than once but under ten times. J is TRBJ1-4 and V is TRBV12-3 or TRBV12-4; D is unresolved. The CDR3 extends over 14 amino acids. V lost 2 bases, J lost 4 bases, and 8 bases lay in between. The chain's CDR3 is CASSLQAINEKLFF. The CDR3 DNA is TGTGCCAGCAGTTTACAGGCGATTAATGAAAAACTGTTTTTT.

This clonotype was detected a few times. CDR3 loop: CASRTHLTGNNEQFF. CDR3 coding DNA: TGTGCCAGCAGGACACATCTGACAGGTAACAATGAGCAGTTCTTC. The chain carries TRBV6-5 and TRBJ2-1, with D tentatively TRBD1 (6 bases). CDR3 length: 15 amino acids. V was pared by 6 bases and J by 5 bases, with 17 bases between. CDR1 and CDR2 (germline): MNHEY, SVGAGI.

The chain has TRBV12-3 or TRBV12-4 and TRBJ1-6; D gene unclear. The length of the CDR3 is 12 residues. Trimming shortened V by 6 bases and J by 9 bases, and 9 bases separated the two germline ends. The CDR3 spells CASSMRGSPLHF. Written as DNA, the CDR3 is TGTGCCAGCAGCATGCGGGGTTCACCCCTCCACTTT.

The rearrangement links TRBV12-3 or TRBV12-4 to TRBJ2-1; 15 bases line up with TRBD2. The CDR3 covers 16 residues. With 6 bases clipped from V and 6 bases from J, the junction kept 6 bases outside the gene matches. The CDR3 DNA follows: TGTGCCAGCAGAGGACTAGCGGGGGGGCATGTCAATGAGCAGTTCTTC. It specifies CASRGLAGGHVNEQFF.

This clonotype was observed many times. The CDR3 sequence is CAISAGAPGELFF. In nucleotides, the CDR3 is TGTGCCATCAGTGCGGGGGCTCCCGGGGAGCTGTTTTTT. The rearrangement joins TRBV10-3 to TRBJ2-2; the D call may be TRBD1 or TRBD2 (6 bases each). Trimming cost V 4 bases and J 6 bases, with 9 bases left between them. CDR1 ENHRY and CDR2 SYGVKD come from the germline V gene. This CDR3 region has 13 residues.

CDR3 in amino acids: CATFDRGLGENIQYF. In nucleotides, the CDR3 is TGTGCCACCTTCGACAGGGGGCTAGGCGAAAACATTCAGTACTTC. This chain uses TRBV10-3 with TRBJ2-4; the match to TRBD1 covers 10 bases. CDR1 is ENHRY and CDR2 is SYGVKD in the germline V gene. The CDR3 length is 15 residues. J was trimmed by 5 bases and V by 10 bases; bases with no gene match: 11.

This clonotype has a count of ten or more. The chain has TRBV6-4 and TRBJ2-1; 7 positions match TRBD1. CDR3 length equals 12 residues. V lost 6 bases, J lost 8 bases, and 4 bases stayed unmatched. The germline CDR1 and CDR2 sequences are MRHNA and SNTAGT. Written as DNA, the CDR3 is TGTGCCAGCAGCAACAGGGGAGATGAGCAGTTCTTC. This translates into CASSNRGDEQFF.

This clonotype was observed at least ten times. The chain links TRBV7-8 to TRBJ2-3; D is unclear. Between the trimmed V and J ends, which lost 1 base and 4 bases, there was a span of 9 bases. In germline, CDR1 is SGHVS, CDR2 FQNEAQ. This CDR3 has 14 amino acids. The CDR3 nucleotides are TGTGCCAGCAGCTTAGGGGTTAGGGCAGATACGCAGTATTTT. This codes for CASSLGVRADTQYF.

This clonotype was seen a few times. The CDR3 region has the DNA TGTGCCAGCTCACCGGGGGTGGCCTACTACGAGCAGTACTTC. It specifies CASSPGVAYYEQYF. The chain couples TRBV18 to TRBJ2-7; either TRBD1 or TRBD2 may fit D (5 bases each). There are 14 residues in the CDR3. With 3 bases removed from V and 3 bases from J, the gap between germline ends came to 12 bases. The germline V gene encodes CDR1 KGHSH and CDR2 LQKENI. Complete variable domain (other parts from reference TRBV18 and TRBJ2-7): NAGVMQNPRHLVRRRGQEARLRCSPMKGHSHVYWYRQLPEEGLKFMVYLQKENIIDESGMPKERFSAEFPKEGPSILRIQQVVRGDSAAYFCASSPGVAYYEQYFGPGTRLTVT.

This chain's CDR3 is CATSDPGDRGGETQYF. Written as DNA, the CDR3 is TGTGCCACCAGTGATCCTGGGGACAGGGGAGGGGAGACCCAGTACTTC. This chain joins TRBV24-1 and TRBJ2-5; 10 bases agree with TRBD1. J was trimmed by 5 bases and V by 3 bases; bases with no gene match: 8. There are 16 residues in the CDR3. Germline loops: CDR1 KGHDR, CDR2 SFDVKD.

This clonotype was seen more than once but under ten times. This chain uses TRBV15 with TRBJ2-5; TRBD2 agrees at 9 bases. CDR3 size: 17 residues. Germline V gene sequence: CDR1 LNHNV, CDR2 YYDKDF (reference sequence). V lost 0 bases to trimming and J lost 5 bases; unmatched junction nucleotides: 10. CDR3 in DNA: TGTGCCACCAGCAGAGATGGGGCGGGGGGGCTAGCGGAGACCCAGTACTTC. Its translation: CATSRDGAGGLAETQYF.

The CDR3, as DNA: TGTGCCAGCAAGCATCTAGTTCCCTACGAGCAGTACTTC. Residues: CASKHLVPYEQYF. The J gene is TRBJ2-7, the V gene TRBV6-1; unclear D gene. The germline V and J ends were trimmed by 7 bases and 2 bases, with 12 bases remaining between them. CDR1 and CDR2 (germline): MNHNS, SASEGT. This CDR3 has 13 amino acids.

This rearrangement joins TRBV5-6 to TRBJ2-1; D uncertain. Trimming pared 5 bases from V and 2 bases from J, leaving 8 bases between. CDR1 and CDR2 (germline): SGHDT, YYEEEE. CDR3 length: 13 residues. The CDR3 protein is CASRRTTYNEQFF. The CDR3, as DNA: TGTGCCAGCAGGCGGACCACCTACAATGAGCAGTTCTTC.

This clonotype turned up a few times. This chain joins TRBV20-1 and TRBJ2-4; D is perhaps TRBD2 (5 bases). Deletions cut 0 bases from V and 9 bases from J, with 15 bases between. The length of the CDR3 is 14 residues. The V gene's germline CDR1 is DFQATT and CDR2 SNEGSKA (reference sequence). The CDR3 sequence is CSARERSWAGIQYF. CDR3 in DNA: TGCAGTGCTAGAGAGAGATCCTGGGCGGGCATTCAGTACTTC.